The T cell receptor (beta chain) under discussion was sequenced for a study of T cell responses to AZD1222 COVID-19 vaccine. General study results and limits: The number of AZD1222 recipients seropositive at baseline was only five to seven. There were mostly white British donors and more females than males, and clonal diversity was possibly underestimated.

The table lists this clone with a few counts. Its matching antigen is unknown. Both about-4-week and about-12-week second-dose recipients were combined. Method: immunoSEQ multiplex PCR; TCRdb's copy keeps in-frame clones and lacks some. The sample lists approximately 170,000 clones, 70% to 90% occurring once. The V gene end was trimmed by 5 bases and the J gene end by 2 bases; junction bases not matched to a gene: 8. The CDR3 length is 16 residues. CDR1 LGHDT and CDR2 YNNKEL come from the germline V gene (reference sequence). Here the sequenced sample was peripheral blood, taken 28 days after the second AZD1222 dose. The origin of this receptor is an adult who received the AZD1222 COVID-19 vaccine. This sequence joins TRBV3-1 (or the pseudogene TRBV3-2) and TRBJ1-3; 8 bases are a match to TRBD1. CDR3 sequence reads: CASSARTGLTGNTIYF. The DNA for the CDR3 is TGTGCCAGCAGCGCACGGACAGGGCTTACTGGAAACACCATATATTTT.